Below are 19 T cell receptor beta chains sequenced from a single sample in a study of blood T cell repertoires in COVID-19. Some clones are missing from TCRdb's copy, which holds only in-frame ones; the method was immunoSEQ multiplex PCR. The sample shows roughly 310,000 clones, around 90% of them seen only once. Sequencing input: peripheral blood. These receptors all stem from a woman aged 30 to 39 with COVID-19, enrolled during active disease.

This chain joins TRBV1 and TRBJ2-1; the table's D gene call, TRBD2, was not cross checked with the DNA. TRBV1 is classified as a pseudogene. This CDR3 is built from 18 residues. The DNA for the CDR3 is TGCACCAGCAGCCTCTTTCCTAGCGGCCCCAGCTCCTACAATGAGCAGTTCTTC. This gives the protein CTSSLFPSGPSSYNEQFF.

The chain combines TRBV30 with TRBJ2-1, with a tentative D call TRBD2 (5 bases). The CDR3 is 13 residues long. Per germline, CDR1 GTSNPN and CDR2 SVGIG (reference sequence). V was cut by 5 bases and J by 4 bases, with 12 bases left in between. The CDR3 is CAWVKSGYNEQFF. Written as DNA, the CDR3 is TGTGCCTGGGTAAAAAGCGGATACAATGAGCAGTTCTTC.

The rearrangement links TRBV19 to TRBJ1-2, with 9 positions matching TRBD1. V trimming: 6 bases; J trimming: 4 bases; junction bases outside the gene matches: 9. CDR1 is LNHDA, CDR2 SQIVND, per germline (reference sequence). The CDR3 is made up of 15 amino acids. The CDR3 DNA sequence: TGTGCCAGTAGGATCCTGGGGGGACAGGGCTATGGCTACACCTTC. It is translated as CASRILGGQGYGYTF. The whole variable domain, filled in from reference TRBV19 and TRBJ1-2, reads DGGITQSPKYLFRKEGQNVTLSCEQNLNHDAMYWYRQDPGQGLRLIYYSQIVNDFQKGDIAEGYSVSREKKESFPLTVTSAQKNPTAFYLCASRILGGQGYGYTFGSGTRLTVV.

V is TRBV3-1 (or the pseudogene TRBV3-2) and J is TRBJ1-5, with D maybe TRBD1 (5 bases). The CDR3 sequence is 13 residues long. CDR1 and CDR2 (germline): LGHDT, YNNKEL (reference sequence). Trimming took off 4 bases at V and 7 bases at J, with 11 bases between the two ends. CDR3 DNA: TGTGCCAGCAGCCTTACTCCAGGGCAGCCCCAGCATTTT. Residues: CASSLTPGQPQHF.

The chain employs TRBV6-5 and TRBJ2-7; 7 bases map to TRBD2. In germline, CDR1 is MNHEY, CDR2 SVGAGI. Trimming at V came to 2 bases and at J to 2 bases, leaving 6 bases not matched to a gene. The CDR3 sequence is 15 residues long. Here the CDR3 reads CASSYVASGTYEQYF. The CDR3 bases are TGTGCCAGCAGTTACGTGGCTAGCGGCACCTACGAGCAGTACTTC.

V gene TRBV5-1 combines with J gene TRBJ2-7; 8 nucleotides line up with TRBD1. Trimming removed 4 bases from V and 2 bases from J; junction bases left unmatched: 11. CDR1 and CDR2 from the germline V gene are SGHRS and YFSETQ. The CDR3 has 16 amino acids. CDR3 sequence reads: CASSRNGQGAAYEQYF. CDR3 nucleotides: TGCGCCAGCAGCCGGAACGGACAGGGAGCGGCCTACGAGCAGTACTTC.

The V and J genes are TRBV14 and TRBJ1-1; perhaps TRBD1 as D (6 bases). This CDR3 is 16 amino acids long. Per germline, CDR1 SGHDN and CDR2 FVKESK. Trimming left V 0 bases short and J 4 bases short, with 15 bases between. The CDR3 here is CASSQENAGAGTEAFF. The CDR3, as DNA: TGTGCCAGCAGCCAAGAGAATGCAGGGGCTGGCACTGAAGCTTTCTTT.

This chain connects TRBV5-1 to TRBJ2-4; D remains ambiguous. V was trimmed by 2 bases and J by 5 bases, leaving 11 bases between them. This CDR3 contains 14 residues. The V gene's germline CDR1 is SGHRS and CDR2 YFSETQ. Written as DNA, the CDR3 is TGCGCCAGCAGCTTTGGTACAGACCAAAACATTCAGTACTTC. It is translated as CASSFGTDQNIQYF.

The chain recombines TRBV5-5 with TRBJ1-1, with no clear D. The CDR3 loop spans 11 amino acids. The germline gives CDR1 SGHKS, CDR2 YYEKEE (reference sequence). Trimming shortened V by 0 bases and J by 14 bases, and 11 bases separated the two germline ends. The CDR3 DNA is TGTGCCAGCAGCTTGGACGGAGCGTACTTCTTT. Protein: CASSLDGAYFF. Supplemented by reference TRBV5-5 and TRBJ1-1, the full variable domain reads DAGVTQSPTHLIKTRGQQVTLRCSPISGHKSVSWYQQVLGQGPQFIFQYYEKEERGRGNFPDRFSARQFPNYSSELNVNALLLGDSALYLCASSLDGAYFFGQGTRLTVV.

The chain employs TRBV5-4 and TRBJ2-1, with TRBD1 matching 8 bases. The CDR3 totals 12 residues. V trimming: 6 bases; J trimming: 9 bases; junction bases outside the gene matches: 5. Germline loops: CDR1 SGHNT, CDR2 YYREEE (reference sequence). The CDR3 nucleotides read TGTGCCAGCACAGCAGGGGGCCGTGAGCAGTTCTTC. Residues: CASTAGGREQFF.

This chain connects TRBV12-3 or TRBV12-4 to TRBJ2-1, with D possibly being TRBD2 (5 bases). The CDR3 length is 13 residues. Trimming removed 3 bases from V and 4 bases from J, with 7 bases in between. The CDR3 loop is CASSFRGYNEQFF. The CDR3, as DNA: TGTGCCAGCAGTTTTAGAGGGTACAATGAGCAGTTCTTC.

The chain is built from TRBV6-1 and TRBJ2-7, with 9 bases lining up with TRBD2. Germline trimming cut 0 bases from V and 1 base from J; bases unmatched to any gene: 13. Germline V CDR1 and CDR2: MNHNS, SASEGT. This CDR3 comprises 19 residues. CDR3 nucleotides: TGTGCCAGCAGTGAAGCGTTAGCGGGAGAGGCTCATCCTTCCTACGAGCAGTACTTC. Translating it yields CASSEALAGEAHPSYEQYF.

The chain employs TRBV2 and TRBJ1-6; D is possibly TRBD1 (5 bases). Deletions cut 3 bases from V and 5 bases from J, with 11 bases between. Germline V lookup: CDR1 SNHLY, CDR2 FYNNEI. The length of the CDR3 is 15 residues. The CDR3 nucleotides are TGTGCCAGCAGTGATCAGACAGTGGATAATTCACCCCTCCACTTT. It translates to CASSDQTVDNSPLHF.

J is TRBJ2-2 and V is TRBV11-3; TRBD2 matches 14 bases. CDR3 length: 19 amino acids. J was trimmed by 7 bases and V by 1 base; bases with no gene match: 11. The V gene's germline CDR1 is SGHNT and CDR2 YENEEA. CDR3: CASSLGWGLAGDYGGELFF. The DNA for the CDR3 is TGTGCCAGCAGCTTAGGATGGGGACTAGCGGGAGATTACGGCGGGGAGCTGTTTTTT.

The chain joins TRBV2 to TRBJ1-1, with D possibly matching TRBD1 (6 bases). Germline CDR1 and CDR2: SNHLY and FYNNEI. The V and J ends lost 3 bases and 4 bases respectively, with 15 bases between them. This CDR3 is built from 15 residues. The chain's CDR3 is CASSEEGGFSTEAFF. In nucleotides, the CDR3 is TGTGCCAGCAGTGAGGAGGGGGGGTTCAGCACTGAAGCTTTCTTT.

This chain joins TRBV30 and TRBJ2-5; 9 bases line up with TRBD1. Germline loops: CDR1 GTSNPN, CDR2 SVGIG (reference sequence). The CDR3 consists of 12 residues. V shed 3 bases, J shed 4 bases, and the junction held 0 bases outside the gene matches. CDR3 DNA sequence: TGTGCCTGGAGGACAGGGGGAGAGACCCAGTACTTC. This sequence encodes CAWRTGGETQYF.

The V and J genes are TRBV18 and TRBJ2-7; D possibly corresponds to TRBD2 (5 bases). The V and J ends lost 0 bases and 4 bases respectively, with 10 bases between them. This CDR3 is 14 amino acids long. Germline CDR1 and CDR2: KGHSH and LQKENI. CDR3 amino acids: CASSPPVGGYEQYF. CDR3 DNA: TGTGCCAGCTCACCACCGGTCGGAGGATACGAGCAGTACTTC.

The genes are TRBV5-1 and TRBJ2-4; a possible D gene is TRBD2 (5 bases). Germline lookup yields CDR1 SGHRS and CDR2 YFSETQ. There are 14 residues in the CDR3. Trimming took off 0 bases at V and 8 bases at J, with 12 bases between the two ends. CDR3 nucleotides: TGCGCCAGCAGCTTGGGCGGGCCTCCGCACATTCAGTACTTC. Residues: CASSLGGPPHIQYF.

V and J are TRBV5-4 and TRBJ1-1, with D perhaps TRBD1 (5 bases). This CDR3 is 15 amino acids long. Germline V gives CDR1 SGHNT, CDR2 YYREEE (reference sequence). V was cut by 7 bases and J by 0 bases, with 16 bases left in between. The CDR3 loop is CASGPAGRLNTEAFF. DNA of the CDR3: TGTGCCAGCGGACCCGCGGGACGGTTGAACACTGAAGCTTTCTTT.